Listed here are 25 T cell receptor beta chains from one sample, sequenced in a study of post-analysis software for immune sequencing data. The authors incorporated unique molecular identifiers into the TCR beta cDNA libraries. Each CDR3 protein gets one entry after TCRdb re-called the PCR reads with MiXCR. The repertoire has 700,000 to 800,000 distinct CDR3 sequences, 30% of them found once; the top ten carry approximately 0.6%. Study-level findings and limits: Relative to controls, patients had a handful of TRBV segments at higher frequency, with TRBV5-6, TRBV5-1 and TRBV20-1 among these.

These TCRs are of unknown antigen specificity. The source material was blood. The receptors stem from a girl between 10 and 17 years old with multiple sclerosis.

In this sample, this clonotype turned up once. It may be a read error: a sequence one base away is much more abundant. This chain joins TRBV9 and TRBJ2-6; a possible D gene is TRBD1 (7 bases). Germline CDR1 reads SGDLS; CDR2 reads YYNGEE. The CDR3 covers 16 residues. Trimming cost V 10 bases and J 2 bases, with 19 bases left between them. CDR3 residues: CARNRGGGTGANVLTF. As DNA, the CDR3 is TGTGCCCGCAACCGAGGAGGGGGCACTGGGGCCAACGTCCTGACTTTC. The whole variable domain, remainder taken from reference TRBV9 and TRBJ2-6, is DSGVTQTPKHLITATGQRVTLRCSPRSGDLSVYWYQQSLDQGLQFLIQYYNGEERAKGNILERFSAQQFPDLHSELNLSSLELGDSALYFCARNRGGGTGANVLTFGAGSRLTVL.

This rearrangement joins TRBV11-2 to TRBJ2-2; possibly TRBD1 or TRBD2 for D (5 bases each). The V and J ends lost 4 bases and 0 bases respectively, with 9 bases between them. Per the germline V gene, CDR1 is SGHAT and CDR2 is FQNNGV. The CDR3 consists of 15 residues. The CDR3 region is CASSSRGTNTGELFF. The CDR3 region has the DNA TGTGCCAGCAGCTCCCGGGGCACGAACACCGGGGAGCTGTTTTTT. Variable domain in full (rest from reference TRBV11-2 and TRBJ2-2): EAGVAQSPRYKIIEKRQSVAFWCNPISGHATLYWYQQILGQGPKLLIQFQNNGVVDDSQLPKDRFSAERLKGVDSTLKIQPAKLEDSAVYLCASSSRGTNTGELFFGEGSRLTVL.

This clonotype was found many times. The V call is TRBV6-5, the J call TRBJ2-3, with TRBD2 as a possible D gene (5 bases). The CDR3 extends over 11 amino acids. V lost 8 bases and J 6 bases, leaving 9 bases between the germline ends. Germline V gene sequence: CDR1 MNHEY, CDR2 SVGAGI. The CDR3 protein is CASSIADTQYF. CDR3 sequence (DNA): TGTGCCAGCTCCATAGCGGATACGCAGTATTTT.

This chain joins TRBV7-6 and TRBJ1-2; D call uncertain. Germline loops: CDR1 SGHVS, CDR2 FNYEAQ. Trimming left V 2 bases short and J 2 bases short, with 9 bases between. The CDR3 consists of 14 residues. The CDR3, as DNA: TGTGCCAGCAGCTTATGGCCGGGAAACTATGGCTACACCTTC. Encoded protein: CASSLWPGNYGYTF.

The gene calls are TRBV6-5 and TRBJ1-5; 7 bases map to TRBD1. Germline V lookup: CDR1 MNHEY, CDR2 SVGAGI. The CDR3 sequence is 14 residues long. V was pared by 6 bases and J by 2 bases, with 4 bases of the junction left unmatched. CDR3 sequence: CASRGTDRNQPQHF. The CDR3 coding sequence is TGTGCCAGCAGAGGGACAGATCGCAATCAGCCCCAGCATTTT.

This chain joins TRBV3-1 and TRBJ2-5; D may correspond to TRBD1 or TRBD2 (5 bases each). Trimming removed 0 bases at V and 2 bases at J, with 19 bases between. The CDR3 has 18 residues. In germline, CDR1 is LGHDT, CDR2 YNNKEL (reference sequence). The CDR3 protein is CASSQDKLPLRGQETQYF. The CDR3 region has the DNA TGTGCCAGCAGCCAAGATAAACTTCCCCTGAGGGGACAAGAGACCCAGTACTTC.

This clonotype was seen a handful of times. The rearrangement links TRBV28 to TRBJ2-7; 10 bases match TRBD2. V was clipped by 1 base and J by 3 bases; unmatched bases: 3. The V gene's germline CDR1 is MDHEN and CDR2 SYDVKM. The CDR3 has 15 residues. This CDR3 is CASSLSPSGSYEQYF. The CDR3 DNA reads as TGTGCCAGCAGTTTATCTCCTAGCGGGAGCTACGAGCAGTACTTC.

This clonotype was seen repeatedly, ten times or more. CDR3: CSARRQGAVSYEQYF. CDR3 in DNA: TGCAGTGCTAGACGACAGGGGGCCGTGAGTTACGAGCAGTACTTC. The V gene is TRBV20-1, the J gene TRBJ2-7; 10 nucleotides agree with TRBD1. V shed 2 bases and J 4 bases; nucleotides not matched to a gene: 8. There are 15 residues in the CDR3. Germline CDR1 is DFQATT and CDR2 is SNEGSKA (reference sequence).

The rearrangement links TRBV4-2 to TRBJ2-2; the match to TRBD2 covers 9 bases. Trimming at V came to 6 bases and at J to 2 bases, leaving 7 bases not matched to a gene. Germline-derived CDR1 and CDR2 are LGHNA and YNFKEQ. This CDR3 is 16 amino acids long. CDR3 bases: TGTGCCAGCAGACCAATAGCGGGGGCCAACACCGGGGAGCTGTTTTTT. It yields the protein CASRPIAGANTGELFF.

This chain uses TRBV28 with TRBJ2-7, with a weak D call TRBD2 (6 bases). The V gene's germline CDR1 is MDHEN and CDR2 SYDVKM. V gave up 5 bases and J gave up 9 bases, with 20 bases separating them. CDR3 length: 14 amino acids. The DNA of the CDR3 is TGTGCCAGCAGTCCCCCGGAGGCTGGGGGAGGGCAGTACTTC. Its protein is CASSPPEAGGGQYF.

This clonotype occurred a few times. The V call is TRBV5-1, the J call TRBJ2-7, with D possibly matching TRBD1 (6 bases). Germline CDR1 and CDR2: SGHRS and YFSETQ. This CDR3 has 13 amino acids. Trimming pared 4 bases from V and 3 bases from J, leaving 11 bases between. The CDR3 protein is CASSQGFVYEQYF. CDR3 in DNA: TGCGCCAGCAGCCAGGGGTTTGTCTACGAGCAGTACTTC.

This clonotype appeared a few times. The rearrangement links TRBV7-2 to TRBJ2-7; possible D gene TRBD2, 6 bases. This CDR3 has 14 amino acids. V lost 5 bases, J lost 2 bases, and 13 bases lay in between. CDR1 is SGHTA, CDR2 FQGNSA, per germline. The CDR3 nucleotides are TGTGCCAGCAGCCCTGGACTACATACCTACGAGCAGTACTTC. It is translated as CASSPGLHTYEQYF.

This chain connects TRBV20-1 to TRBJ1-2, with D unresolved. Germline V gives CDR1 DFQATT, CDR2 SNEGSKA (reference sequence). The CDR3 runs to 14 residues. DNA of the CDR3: TGCAGGCCTAACGGTGGGGATGGAGAATATGGCTACACCTTC. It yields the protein CRPNGGDGEYGYTF.

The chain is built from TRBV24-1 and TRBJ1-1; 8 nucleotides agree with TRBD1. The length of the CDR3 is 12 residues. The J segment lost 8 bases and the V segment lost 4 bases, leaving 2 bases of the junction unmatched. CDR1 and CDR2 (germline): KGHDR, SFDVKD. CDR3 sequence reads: CATSEDRGEAFF. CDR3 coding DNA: TGTGCCACCAGTGAAGACAGGGGCGAAGCTTTCTTT.

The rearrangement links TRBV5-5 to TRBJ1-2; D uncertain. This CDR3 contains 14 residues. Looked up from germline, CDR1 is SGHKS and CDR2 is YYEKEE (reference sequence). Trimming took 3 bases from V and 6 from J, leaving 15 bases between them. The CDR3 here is CASSSNPGRDGYTF. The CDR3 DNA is TGTGCCAGCAGCTCAAATCCGGGTCGGGATGGCTACACCTTC. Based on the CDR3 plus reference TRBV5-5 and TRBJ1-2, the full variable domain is DAGVTQSPTHLIKTRGQQVTLRCSPISGHKSVSWYQQVLGQGPQFIFQYYEKEERGRGNFPDRFSARQFPNYSSELNVNALLLGDSALYLCASSSNPGRDGYTFGSGTRLTVV.

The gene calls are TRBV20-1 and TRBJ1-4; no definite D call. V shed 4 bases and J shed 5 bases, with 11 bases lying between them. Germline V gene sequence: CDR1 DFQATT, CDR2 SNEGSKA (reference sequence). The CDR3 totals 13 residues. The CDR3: CSAIWISNEKLFF. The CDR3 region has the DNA TGCAGTGCTATCTGGATTTCAAATGAAAAACTGTTTTTT.

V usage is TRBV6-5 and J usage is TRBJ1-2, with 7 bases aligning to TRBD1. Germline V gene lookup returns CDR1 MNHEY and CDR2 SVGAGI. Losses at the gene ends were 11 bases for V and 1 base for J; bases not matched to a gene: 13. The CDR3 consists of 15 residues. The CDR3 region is CACHRGAILNYGYTF. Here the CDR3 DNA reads TGTGCCTGCCACAGGGGAGCGATCCTTAACTATGGCTACACCTTC.

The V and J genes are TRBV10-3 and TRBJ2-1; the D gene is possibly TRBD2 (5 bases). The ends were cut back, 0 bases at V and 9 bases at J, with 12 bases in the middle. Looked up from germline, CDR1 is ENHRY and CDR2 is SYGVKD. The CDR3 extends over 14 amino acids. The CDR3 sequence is CAISESALVIEQFF. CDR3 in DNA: TGTGCCATCAGTGAGTCGGCACTAGTGATTGAGCAGTTCTTC.

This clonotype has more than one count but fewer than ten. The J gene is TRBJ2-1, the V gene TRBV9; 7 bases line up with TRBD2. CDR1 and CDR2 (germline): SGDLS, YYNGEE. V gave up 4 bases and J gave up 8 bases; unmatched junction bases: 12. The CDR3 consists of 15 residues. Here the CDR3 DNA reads TGTGCCAGCAGCCCTAGATTAGCGGGTTTGTATGAGCAGTTCTTC. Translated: CASSPRLAGLYEQFF.

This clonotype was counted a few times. CDR3 in amino acids: CASSAGTSGLRETQYF. The CDR3 coding sequence is TGCGCCAGCAGCGCGGGGACTAGCGGGTTAAGGGAGACCCAGTACTTC. J is TRBJ2-5 and V is TRBV5-1; 12 bases align to TRBD2. V shed 4 bases and J 5 bases; nucleotides not matched to a gene: 9. The germline CDR1 and CDR2 sequences are SGHRS and YFSETQ. The CDR3 covers 16 residues.

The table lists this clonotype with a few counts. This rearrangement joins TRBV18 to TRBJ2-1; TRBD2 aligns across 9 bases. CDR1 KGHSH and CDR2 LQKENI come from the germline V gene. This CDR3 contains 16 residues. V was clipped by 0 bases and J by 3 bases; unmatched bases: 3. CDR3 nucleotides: TGTGCCAGCTCACCACCCCGCGGGGGGGACTACAATGAGCAGTTCTTC. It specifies CASSPPRGGDYNEQFF.

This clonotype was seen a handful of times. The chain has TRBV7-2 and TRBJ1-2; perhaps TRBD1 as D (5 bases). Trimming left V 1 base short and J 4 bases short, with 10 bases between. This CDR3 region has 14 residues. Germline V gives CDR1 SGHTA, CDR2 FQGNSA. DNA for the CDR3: TGTGCCAGCAGCTTAGGTCCAGGGACCTATGGCTACACCTTC. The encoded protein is CASSLGPGTYGYTF.

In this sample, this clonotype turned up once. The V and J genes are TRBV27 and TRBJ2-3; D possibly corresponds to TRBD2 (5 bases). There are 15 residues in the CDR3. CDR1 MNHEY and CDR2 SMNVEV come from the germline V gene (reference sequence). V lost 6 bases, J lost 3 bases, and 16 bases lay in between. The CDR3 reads CASRSWRVKTDTQYF. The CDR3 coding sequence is TGTGCCAGCAGATCTTGGCGGGTGAAAACAGATACGCAGTATTTT.

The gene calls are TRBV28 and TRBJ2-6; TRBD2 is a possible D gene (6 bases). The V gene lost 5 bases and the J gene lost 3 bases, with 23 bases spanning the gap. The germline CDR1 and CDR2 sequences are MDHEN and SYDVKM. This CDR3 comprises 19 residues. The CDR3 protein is CASSPIPQVWEVGANVLTF. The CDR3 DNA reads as TGTGCCAGCAGTCCCATCCCCCAGGTTTGGGAGGTTGGGGCCAACGTCCTGACTTTC.

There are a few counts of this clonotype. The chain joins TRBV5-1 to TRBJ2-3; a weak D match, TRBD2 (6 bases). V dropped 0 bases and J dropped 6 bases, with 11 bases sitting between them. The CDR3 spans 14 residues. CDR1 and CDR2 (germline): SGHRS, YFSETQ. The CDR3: CASSLEGAGDTQYF. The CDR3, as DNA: TGCGCCAGCAGCTTGGAGGGCGCGGGGGATACGCAGTATTTT.